The rows below give T cell receptor beta chains drawn from one sample of a study of CD4 T cells in relation to SARS-CoV-2 and coronaviruses. Clones were sequenced by immunoSEQ multiplex PCR, and TCRdb holds only the in-frame ones, with some missing. The sample carries some 42,000 clones, 88% recorded once. The specimen sequenced was memory CD4+ T cells from PBMCs. The receptors were gathered from an adult with COVID-19. The CDR3 runs from the conserved cysteine through the conserved F or W. The D gene is left open where the match is weak. Clone size is not always given. Where it is, it says once, few, many or a class for expanded clones.

TRBV4-1,-,TRBJ2-7,-,TGCGCCAGCAGCCAGGTACAGGGTAGCTCCTACGAGCAGTACTTC,CASSQVQGSSYEQYF
TRBV18,-,TRBJ2-7,TRBD2,TGTGCCAGCTCACCCGTCGGGACTAGACTCTACGAGCAGTACTTC,CASSPVGTRLYEQYF
TRBV2,-,TRBJ2-3,TRBD2,TGTGCCAGCAAAATAGCGGGGGGGCGTGTAGATACGCAGTATTTT,CASKIAGGRVDTQYF
TRBV4-2,-,TRBJ2-7,-,TGTGCCAGCAGCCAGGGGGCGCTTCAATACGAGCAGTACTTC,CASSQGALQYEQYF
TRBV18,few,TRBJ2-2,TRBD2,TGTGCCAGCTCACCAGGGACTAGCGGCGGGGAGCTGTTTTTT,CASSPGTSGGELFF
TRBV28,-,TRBJ1-1,-,TGTGCCAGCAGTTTACCGGGACGAAGGACTGAAGCTTTCTTT,CASSLPGRRTEAFF
TRBV29-1,-,TRBJ1-4,-,TGCAGCGTTGTATTGGGGGGGCGAAAACTGTTTTTT,CSVVLGGRKLFF
TRBV7-9,-,TRBJ2-2,-,TGTGCCAGCAGCTTTTTTGGGGCCAGCGGGGAGCTGTTTTTT,CASSFFGASGELFF
TRBV6-1,-,TRBJ2-3,TRBD2,TGTGCCAGCAGTGCGACAAGCGGGGGGCTCACAGATACGCAGTATTTT,CASSATSGGLTDTQYF
TRBV7-9,once,TRBJ2-1,-,TGTGCCAGCAGCTTAGTGGGAATCGGCTACAATGAGCAGTTCTTC,CASSLVGIGYNEQFF
TRBV7-8,-,TRBJ2-7,-,TGTGCCAGCAGCTCAGCAGGGTACGGCTTCGGGTACGAGCAGTACTTC,CASSSAGYGFGYEQYF
TRBV5-4,-,TRBJ2-3,-,TGTGCCAGCAGCTTGCGGGGGGCGGATACGCAGTATTTT,CASSLRGADTQYF
TRBV28,-,TRBJ2-5,TRBD2,TGTGCCAGCAGGACTAGCGACCAAGAGACCCAGTACTTC,CASRTSDQETQYF
TRBV25-1,-,TRBJ1-4,TRBD1,TGTGCCAGCAGTGTACAACAGGGGGCTGCTAATGAAAAACTGTTTTTT,CASSVQQGAANEKLFF
TRBV3-1/TRBV3-2,-,TRBJ2-2,TRBD1,TGTGCCAGCAGCAACCCGGGACAGAATACCGGGGAGCTGTTTTTT,CASSNPGQNTGELFF
TRBV19,-,TRBJ2-7,-,TGTGCCATCTATTACGAGCAGTACTTC,CAIYYEQYF
TRBV11-2,once,TRBJ2-3,TRBD1,TGTGCCAGCAGCTTACGGGGACAGGGCACAGATACGCAGTATTTT,CASSLRGQGTDTQYF
TRBV28,-,TRBJ1-5,-,TGTGCCAGCAGCCTAGGGGTTGACAGATTTTCTAGCAATCAGCCCCAGCATTTT,CASSLGVDRFSSNQPQHF
TRBV4-1,-,TRBJ2-5,-,TGCGCCAGCAGCCAAGATTCTCTCCAAGAGACCCAGTACTTC,CASSQDSLQETQYF
TRBV6-5,-,TRBJ1-2,-,TGTGCCAGCACCTCAGAACATGGCTACACCTTC,CASTSEHGYTF
TRBV28,-,TRBJ2-3,TRBD2,TGTGCCAGCAGTTCTCCCTTCAGCGGGGAGATCACAGATACGCAGTATTTT,CASSSPFSGEITDTQYF
TRBV30,-,TRBJ2-3,-,TGTGCCTGGACCGGGGGGCACAACGAGCAGTATTTT,CAWTGGHNEQYF
TRBV25-1,-,TRBJ2-2,TRBD1,TGTGCCAGCAGTGGCTACCGGCGCGACAGGGGGCGGACCGGGGAGCTGTTTTTT,CASSGYRRDRGRTGELFF
TRBV5-1,-,TRBJ2-3,TRBD2,TGCGCCAGCAGCTTGGTTCCTAGCGGTGCAGATACGCAGTATTTT,CASSLVPSGADTQYF
TRBV5-1,-,TRBJ2-2,-,TGCGCCAGCAGCTTGTCCGGTAACACCGGGGAGCTGTTTTTT,CASSLSGNTGELFF
TRBV18,-,TRBJ1-2,TRBD1,TGTGCCAGCTCAACAGGGGGGGCAGGAGGACCGGGGAGAGATGGCTACACCTTC,CASSTGGAGGPGRDGYTF
TRBV9,-,TRBJ1-5,-,TGTGCCAGCAGCGTAGGTAATGGTGGCAATCAGCCCCAGCATTTT,CASSVGNGGNQPQHF
TRBV28,-,TRBJ1-4,-,TGTGCCAGCAGCCCCCGACCGAATAATGAAAAACTGTTTTTT,CASSPRPNNEKLFF
TRBV7-3,once,TRBJ2-5,TRBD1,TGTGCCAGCAGCCCCGGGGCAGGGGGAGAGACCCAGTACTTC,CASSPGAGGETQYF
TRBV19,-,TRBJ1-3,-,TGTGCCAGTAGTACCGAAGGCTCTGGAAACACCATATATTTT,CASSTEGSGNTIYF
TRBV27,-,TRBJ1-5,TRBD1,TGTGCCAGCAGTTTAAGACAGGGGAGTGGAGTACTCGATCAGCCCCAGCATTTT,CASSLRQGSGVLDQPQHF
TRBV6-2/TRBV6-3,-,TRBJ1-1,-,TGTGCCAGCAGCAAGGCTTCTGGGTCAACGAACACTGAAGCTTTCTTT,CASSKASGSTNTEAFF
TRBV10-2,-,TRBJ1-1,-,TGCGCCAGCAGAGCCTTCCAAGACAGGATTAACACTGAAGCTTTCTTT,CASRAFQDRINTEAFF
TRBV7-2,-,TRBJ2-7,-,TGTGCCAGCAGCTTAGGGGGCCCATACGAGCAGTACTTC,CASSLGGPYEQYF
TRBV2,-,TRBJ2-1,TRBD2,TGTGCCAGCAGCTTGACTAGCGTCAATGAGCAGTTCTTC,CASSLTSVNEQFF
TRBV7-2,-,TRBJ1-1,TRBD1,TGTGCCAGCAGCTTAGGCGCACAGGGGGCGCGTCGCACTGAAGCTTTCTTT,CASSLGAQGARRTEAFF
TRBV28,once,TRBJ1-2,-,TGTGCCAGCAGTGGACGATCCTATGGCTACACCTTC,CASSGRSYGYTF
TRBV10-2,-,TRBJ2-3,-,TGCGCCAGAGCGGCGGGCACCACAGATACGCAGTATTTT,CARAAGTTDTQYF
TRBV6-2/TRBV6-3,-,TRBJ2-7,TRBD2,TGTGCCAGCAGTTCGGGACTAGATCGCTCCTACGAGCAGTACTTC,CASSSGLDRSYEQYF
TRBV5-6,-,TRBJ1-1,TRBD1,TGTGCCAGCAGCTCCTACCGGGACAGGGGTCTTATTGAAGCTTTCTTT,CASSSYRDRGLIEAFF
TRBV6-2/TRBV6-3,-,TRBJ1-6,TRBD1,TGTGCCAGCAGTTACTCCCGGACAGGGAATAATTCACCCCTCCACTTT,CASSYSRTGNNSPLHF
TRBV5-4,-,TRBJ2-5,-,TGTGCCAGCAGCCGGGCGGGGACACTAGGCGAGACCCAGTACTTC,CASSRAGTLGETQYF
TRBV9,-,TRBJ1-4,-,TGTGCCAGCAGCGTAGTGGGGGCACGTGGTGAAAAACTGTTTTTT,CASSVVGARGEKLFF
TRBV7-2,-,TRBJ2-1,TRBD2,TGTGCCAGCAGCTTAGTTGGCGGGGGGGCCAATGAGCAGTTCTTC,CASSLVGGGANEQFF
TRBV29-1,-,TRBJ2-7,-,TGCAGCGTTGAGGCAGGAATCTACGAGCAGTACTTC,CSVEAGIYEQYF
TRBV15,-,TRBJ2-3,-,TGTGCCACGCAACAGGGGACTCTCACAGATACGCAGTATTTT,CATQQGTLTDTQYF
TRBV7-2,-,TRBJ2-3,TRBD1,TGTGCCAGCAGAAGGACAGGGGGCGTAGATACGCAGTATTTT,CASRRTGGVDTQYF
TRBV6-5,-,TRBJ2-3,-,TGTGCCAGCAGCCAGCTCTCTGGAGGCACAGATACGCAGTATTTT,CASSQLSGGTDTQYF
TRBV13,once,TRBJ1-4,-,TGTGCCAGCAGCTCTAGGGAGAAGGGGTATGAAAAACTGTTTTTT,CASSSREKGYEKLFF
TRBV6-6,-,TRBJ2-3,TRBD2,TGTGCCAGCAGTTATAAACGGCGGGGGGGGCAAGATACGCAGTATTTT,CASSYKRRGGQDTQYF
TRBV19,-,TRBJ2-7,-,TGTGCCAGTAGTATCTTGGGGAGCTCCTACGAGCAGTACTTC,CASSILGSSYEQYF
TRBV4-2,-,TRBJ2-1,-,TGTGCCAGCAGCCAAGTTTATGGGGGGGCAGAGCGTCACAATGAGCAGTTCTTC,CASSQVYGGAERHNEQFF
TRBV5-1,-,TRBJ2-5,TRBD2,TGCGCCAGCAGCAAGTGGACTAGCGGGGGGGCTATCGAGACCCAGTACTTC,CASSKWTSGGAIETQYF
TRBV5-1,-,TRBJ1-4,TRBD1,TGCGCCAGCAGCTTTCAGGGACAGGGAAATGAAAAACTGTTTTTT,CASSFQGQGNEKLFF
TRBV3-1/TRBV3-2,-,TRBJ2-7,-,TGTGCCAGCAGCCAAGATAGGGCCTACCCAAGACCTAGATTC,CASSQDRAYPRPRF
TRBV4-2,-,TRBJ2-5,TRBD2,TGTGCCAGCAGCCGGGGACTAGCGGGGGGGCGGGCGTCGAGGCAGGAGACCCAGTACTTC,CASSRGLAGGRASRQETQYF
TRBV2,few,TRBJ1-5,-,TGTGCCAGCATGGCAGGCAATCAGCCCCAGCATTTT,CASMAGNQPQHF